One and the same sample provided the 18 T cell receptor beta chains below, sequenced in a study of blood T cell repertoires in COVID-19. Sequencing used immunoSEQ multiplex PCR; TCRdb keeps in-frame clones, though not all of them. The data hold roughly 220,000 clones, with 85% to 90% observed a single time. The sequenced sample consisted of peripheral blood. The receptors were sampled from a man of 80 years or more with acute or convalescent COVID-19.

The table lists this clone with a count of one. The J gene is TRBJ2-5, the V gene TRBV18; 12 bases map to TRBD2. With 2 bases clipped from V and 2 bases from J, the junction kept 0 bases outside the gene matches. The CDR3 is made up of 15 amino acids. The V gene's germline CDR1 is KGHSH and CDR2 LQKENI. CDR3 DNA: TGTGCCAGCTCACCAGGACTAGCGGGGCAAGAGACCCAGTACTTC. It encodes CASSPGLAGQETQYF.

This chain connects TRBV28 to TRBJ1-5; 7 nucleotides match TRBD1. CDR1 MDHEN and CDR2 SYDVKM come from the germline V gene. The CDR3 is made up of 17 amino acids. After removal of 6 bases from V and 0 bases from J, the junction contained 11 bases not matched to a gene. CDR3 sequence: CASSGQAKAYSNQPQHF. CDR3 in DNA: TGTGCCAGCAGCGGACAGGCGAAAGCATATAGCAATCAGCCCCAGCATTTT.

The gene calls are TRBV28 and TRBJ2-7; D ambiguous. The CDR3 totals 12 residues. V was shortened by 9 bases and J by 0 bases, with 9 bases between the two germline ends. Germline CDR1 reads MDHEN; CDR2 reads SYDVKM. In DNA, the CDR3 is TGTGCCAGTTGCAGGATCTCCTACGAGCAGTACTTC. Translated: CASCRISYEQYF.

This chain connects TRBV19 to TRBJ2-1, with 12 positions matching TRBD2. Unmatched junction bases numbered 8, after V lost 7 bases and J lost 7 bases. The CDR3 has 15 amino acids. Per germline, CDR1 LNHDA and CDR2 SQIVND (reference sequence). In DNA, the CDR3 is TGTGCCAGTATCACGACTAGCGGGAGTGTGAATGAGCAGTTCTTC. Translating it yields CASITTSGSVNEQFF.

V gene TRBV18 combines with J gene TRBJ2-1, with D possibly matching TRBD2 (6 bases). V was clipped by 3 bases and J by 0 bases, with 12 bases between them. The CDR3 loop spans 16 amino acids. The germline CDR1 and CDR2 sequences are KGHSH and LQKENI. In DNA form, the CDR3 reads TGTGCCAGCTCACCTCCCGGAGGGAGCTCCTACAATGAGCAGTTCTTC. Protein sequence: CASSPPGGSSYNEQFF.

The V gene is TRBV18, the J gene TRBJ1-3, with D unresolved. Looked up from germline, CDR1 is KGHSH and CDR2 is LQKENI. This CDR3 comprises 13 residues. Trimming left V 0 bases short and J 5 bases short, with 5 bases between. In DNA, the CDR3 is TGTGCCAGCTCACCACCGGGCAGAAACACCATATATTTT. This sequence encodes CASSPPGRNTIYF.

The V call is TRBV10-1, the J call TRBJ2-1, with 14 bases lining up with TRBD2. CDR1 and CDR2 from the germline V gene are WNHNN and SYGVQD (reference sequence). The ends lost 2 bases at V and 8 bases at J; junction bases unmatched: 2. The length of the CDR3 is 15 residues. CDR3 residues: CASSEGTSGSDEQFF. Written as DNA, the CDR3 is TGCGCCAGCAGTGAGGGGACTAGCGGGAGCGATGAGCAGTTCTTC.

This chain connects TRBV30 to TRBJ1-1; the match to TRBD1 covers 11 bases. CDR1 GTSNPN and CDR2 SVGIG come from the germline V gene (reference sequence). The CDR3 is 14 residues long. The junction had 4 bases not matched to a gene; V was cut back by 3 bases and J by 4 bases. The CDR3 sequence: CAWRWGQGVTEAFF. CDR3 DNA: TGTGCCTGGAGATGGGGACAGGGGGTCACTGAAGCTTTCTTT.

The chain is built from TRBV6-5 and TRBJ1-5, with D unclear. Germline values: CDR1 MNHEY, CDR2 SVGAGI. The CDR3 is 13 amino acids. V lost 4 bases to trimming and J lost 4 bases, with 8 bases between them. CDR3 DNA: TGTGCCAGCAGTTTGCAGAGGAATCAGCCCCAGCATTTT. Encoded protein: CASSLQRNQPQHF.

The chain has TRBV19 and TRBJ2-3, with 12 bases lining up with TRBD1. CDR1 is LNHDA, CDR2 SQIVND, per germline (reference sequence). Trimming cost V 6 bases and J 6 bases; bases outside gene matches: 16. The CDR3 is made up of 18 amino acids. CDR3 sequence (DNA): TGTGCCAGTAGCCTACCGGGACAGGGGGCCCTCAGGCCGGATACGCAGTATTTT. Translation gives CASSLPGQGALRPDTQYF.

V is TRBV29-1 and J is TRBJ1-3, with D possibly TRBD1 on 5 matching bases. Trimming stripped 3 bases from V and 4 bases from J, with 13 bases between. Germline CDR1 SQVTM, CDR2 ANQGSEA. The CDR3 loop spans 14 amino acids. DNA of the CDR3: TGCAGCGTTGACAGTCGGGGGTCGGGAAACACCATATATTTT. This encodes CSVDSRGSGNTIYF.

This clone showed up just a few times. The rearrangement uses TRBV6-2 or TRBV6-3 and TRBJ2-4; 14 bases align to TRBD2. The junction had 4 bases not matched to a gene; V was cut back by 5 bases and J by 13 bases. Germline CDR1 MNHEY, CDR2 SVGEGT. The CDR3 is 13 residues long. The chain's CDR3 is CASSGLAGGVQYF. In DNA form, the CDR3 reads TGTGCCAGCAGTGGACTAGCGGGAGGAGTACAGTACTTC.

The chain couples TRBV14 to TRBJ1-2; 12 nucleotides match TRBD1. Germline trimming cut 6 bases from V and 1 base from J; bases unmatched to any gene: 3. The CDR3 consists of 15 residues. Germline V lookup: CDR1 SGHDN, CDR2 FVKESK. In nucleotides, the CDR3 is TGTGCCAGCAGGGGACAGGGGGCCGATAACTATGGCTACACCTTC. This translates into CASRGQGADNYGYTF.

This clone showed up just once. This chain links TRBV19 with TRBJ2-2; 9 nucleotides match TRBD1. V dropped 3 bases and J dropped 7; count of bases not matched to a gene: 12. The CDR3 has 17 residues. Looked up from germline, CDR1 is LNHDA and CDR2 is SQIVND (reference sequence). The CDR3 bases are TGTGCCAGTAGTATGGATACCGGGACAGGGTTCGGCGGGGAGCTGTTTTTT. This encodes CASSMDTGTGFGGELFF. The whole variable domain, filled in from reference TRBV19 and TRBJ2-2, reads DGGITQSPKYLFRKEGQNVTLSCEQNLNHDAMYWYRQDPGQGLRLIYYSQIVNDFQKGDIAEGYSVSREKKESFPLTVTSAQKNPTAFYLCASSMDTGTGFGGELFFGEGSRLTVL.

V is TRBV4-2 and J is TRBJ1-5; 8 bases agree with TRBD1. Germline CDR1 is LGHNA and CDR2 is YNFKEQ. V was pared by 2 bases and J by 4 bases, with 7 bases of the junction left unmatched. This CDR3 spans 16 amino acids. CDR3 DNA: TGTGCCAGCAGCCAACAAACAGGGGGGATTAATCAGCCCCAGCATTTT. Encoded protein: CASSQQTGGINQPQHF.

The chain uses TRBV4-1 and TRBJ2-3, with TRBD1 identical over 10 bases. The V and J ends lost 4 bases and 3 bases, in that order; junction bases with no gene match: 7. The germline CDR1 and CDR2 sequences are MGHRA and YSYEKL. The CDR3 totals 16 residues. The CDR3 here is CASSRGQGVDTDTQYF. The CDR3 DNA follows: TGCGCCAGCAGCCGCGGACAGGGGGTGGATACAGATACGCAGTATTTT.

This clone was observed at least ten times. Here the CDR3 reads CASSLVTGGSGNTIYF. CDR3 nucleotide sequence: TGTGCCAGCAGCTTGGTGACAGGGGGCTCTGGAAACACCATATATTTT. The J gene is TRBJ1-3, the V gene TRBV5-4; 9 nucleotides agree with TRBD1. The CDR3 loop spans 16 amino acids. Germline V gene lookup returns CDR1 SGHNT and CDR2 YYREEE (reference sequence). V trimming: 0 bases; J trimming: 0 bases; junction bases outside the gene matches: 1.

The chain employs TRBV5-1 and TRBJ2-1; 14 bases line up with TRBD2. After removal of 1 base from V and 7 bases from J, the junction contained 7 bases not matched to a gene. The CDR3 loop spans 17 amino acids. Per germline, CDR1 SGHRS and CDR2 YFSETQ. The CDR3: CASSLRVGLAGVNEQFF. CDR3 nucleotides: TGCGCCAGCAGCTTGAGGGTGGGACTAGCGGGAGTAAATGAGCAGTTCTTC.